This T cell receptor beta chain was sequenced during a study of T cell changes during pregnancy in multiple sclerosis. Assay: immunoSEQ multiplex PCR; the TCRdb copy retains only in-frame clones and omits some. The table shows 30,000 or so clones, with roughly 87% occurring only once. The CDR3 spans 16 residues. Germline V gives CDR1 MNHEY, CDR2 SMNVEV (reference sequence). Losses at the gene ends were 5 bases for V and 4 bases for J; bases not matched to a gene: 8. The gene calls are TRBV27 and TRBJ1-5; 10 bases are a match to TRBD1. This TCR was recovered from a female donor with multiple sclerosis, enrolled in a pregnancy study. Sequencing was performed on CD4+ T cells from peripheral blood mononuclear cells, taken in the second trimester of pregnancy. In DNA, the CDR3 is TGTGCCAGCAGTCTATATGGACAGGGGGGGAATCAGCCCCAGCATTTT. Translation: CASSLYGQGGNQPQHF.